A selection of T cell receptor beta chains follows, all from one sample in a study of neurological immune-mediated disorders. Using its own MiXCR run on the 5' RACE reads, TCRdb lists one record per CDR3 protein. The sample has approximately 28,000 distinct CDR3 sequences, 15% to 20% seen once. Sequences were obtained from CD4+ T cells from blood. The receptors derive from a female donor with HTLV-1-associated myelopathy (HAM/TSP). Each CDR3 is given with its conserved first and last residue. A D gene is named only where the DNA matches it firmly. The listing skips clone size in some rows; elsewhere it reads once, few, many or a size class.

d_call	j_call	clone_size	v_call	cdr3_aa	cdr3_nt
NA	TRBJ2-1	NA	TRBV7-9	CASSLGTEQFF	TGTGCCAGCAGCTTAGGAACAGAGCAGTTCTTC
TRBD1	TRBJ2-2	many	TRBV19	CASSKHRQGANTGELFF	TGTGCCAGTAGCAAACACCGACAGGGGGCGAACACCGGGGAGCTGTTTTTT
NA	TRBJ2-4	many	TRBV4-2	CASSQDILAKNIQYF	TGTGCCAGCAGCCAAGATATCCTAGCCAAAAACATTCAGTACTTC
NA	TRBJ2-5	many	TRBV20-1	CSARAGPSGGTGVETQYF	TGCAGTGCTAGGGCTGGGCCTAGCGGGGGGACAGGGGTAGAGACCCAGTACTTC
TRBD2	TRBJ2-1	medium-sized	TRBV9	CASSPTSGGASYNEQFF	TGTGCCAGCAGCCCCACTAGCGGGGGGGCCTCCTACAATGAGCAGTTCTTC
NA	TRBJ2-3	many	TRBV7-7	CASSLGQFTDTQYF	TGTGCTAGCAGCTTAGGCCAATTCACAGATACGCAGTATTTT
NA	TRBJ2-1	many	TRBV7-3	CASSLSPAGAYNEQFF	TGTGCCAGCAGCTTATCCCCGGCGGGGGCATACAATGAGCAGTTCTTC
NA	TRBJ2-1	medium-sized	TRBV5-1	CASSPQGLDNEQFF	TGCGCCAGCAGCCCCCAGGGGCTCGACAATGAGCAGTTCTTC
TRBD1	TRBJ2-7	many	TRBV5-1	CASSLGDRGGYEQYF	TGCGCCAGCAGCTTGGGGGACAGGGGAGGATACGAGCAGTACTTC
TRBD2	TRBJ2-5	many	TRBV5-1	CASSLEASGQETQYF	TGCGCCAGCAGCTTGGAGGCTAGCGGCCAAGAGACCCAGTACTTC
NA	TRBJ1-4	many	TRBV12-3/TRBV12-4	CASSLREYHEKLFF	TGTGCCAGCAGTTTAAGGGAGTATCATGAAAAACTGTTTTTT
NA	TRBJ1-1	many	TRBV5-1	CASSEGGTFRGTEAFF	TGCGCCAGCAGCGAGGGTGGGACCTTCAGAGGGACTGAAGCTTTCTTT
NA	TRBJ2-3	NA	TRBV7-9	CASIPGTDTQYF	TGTGCCAGCATCCCAGGCACAGATACGCAGTATTTT
NA	TRBJ1-2	NA	TRBV3-1	CASSQDLPGLGAYGYTF	TGTGCCAGCAGCCAAGATCTTCCGGGTTTGGGAGCATATGGCTACACCTTC
TRBD1	TRBJ2-5	many	TRBV29-1	CSVISGQGKETQYF	TGCAGCGTTATCTCCGGACAGGGGAAAGAGACCCAGTACTTC
TRBD1	TRBJ2-5	NA	TRBV5-1	CASSLQGQGQETQYF	TGCGCCAGCAGCTTGCAAGGACAGGGTCAAGAGACCCAGTACTTC
NA	TRBJ2-7	many	TRBV20-1	CSARDLRTTHYEQYF	TGCAGTGCTAGAGATCTGAGGACTACACATTACGAGCAGTACTTC
TRBD1	TRBJ1-1	many	TRBV27	CASSLSPWTGGGNTEAFF	TGTGCCAGCAGTTTATCGCCTTGGACAGGGGGAGGGAACACTGAAGCTTTCTTT
NA	TRBJ1-3	many	TRBV6-1	CASNRDSGNTIYF	TGTGCCAGCAACAGGGACTCTGGAAACACCATATATTTT
TRBD2	TRBJ2-7	many	TRBV11-2	CASSGTSGSYEQYF	TGTGCCAGCAGCGGGACTAGCGGGAGTTACGAGCAGTACTTC
NA	TRBJ1-2	many	TRBV20-1	CSARDMAQGGYGYTF	TGCAGTGCTAGAGATATGGCACAGGGAGGCTATGGCTACACCTTC
NA	TRBJ2-7	many	TRBV2	CASSEALAPLGEQYF	TGTGCCAGCAGTGAAGCGCTTGCACCGTTGGGTGAGCAGTACTTC
NA	TRBJ2-1	many	TRBV7-2	CASSLGAYNEQFF	TGTGCCAGCAGCTTAGGGGCTTACAATGAGCAGTTCTTC
NA	TRBJ2-5	many	TRBV3-1	CASSLSSKTQYF	TGTGCCAGCAGCCTCTCATCAAAGACCCAGTACTTC
NA	TRBJ1-1	many	TRBV7-6	CASSVSLNTEAFF	TGTGCCAGCAGCGTTTCGCTGAACACTGAAGCTTTCTTT
NA	TRBJ2-3	many	TRBV7-2	CASSLGSGDTQYF	TGTGCCAGCAGCTTAGGGTCTGGGGATACGCAGTATTTT
NA	TRBJ2-7	many	TRBV7-7	CASSLAGPRLRSYEQYF	TGTGCTAGCAGCTTAGCCGGCCCTCGCTTGAGGTCCTACGAGCAGTACTTC
TRBD1	TRBJ2-3	NA	TRBV12-3/TRBV12-4	CASSVQGETDTQYF	TGTGCCAGCAGCGTACAGGGGGAAACAGATACGCAGTATTTT
NA	TRBJ1-4	many	TRBV10-2	CASSDRAATEKLFF	TGCGCCAGCAGTGATAGGGCAGCCACCGAAAAACTGTTTTTT
TRBD1	TRBJ1-1	NA	TRBV6-2/TRBV6-3	CASSPGTGTNTEAFF	TGTGCCAGCAGTCCCGGGACAGGAACGAACACTGAAGCTTTCTTT
NA	TRBJ2-7	many	TRBV12-3/TRBV12-4	CASSLRYRADEQYF	TGTGCCAGCAGTCTCCGTTACAGGGCCGACGAGCAGTACTTC
NA	TRBJ1-5	many	TRBV7-2	CASSLEGQPQHF	TGTGCCAGCAGCTTAGAGGGTCAGCCCCAGCATTTT
TRBD1	TRBJ2-7	NA	TRBV7-3	CASSPGQGAYEQYF	TGTGCCAGCAGCCCGGGACAGGGGGCCTACGAGCAGTACTTC
NA	TRBJ2-5	NA	TRBV5-1	CASRGQGEETQYF	TGCGCCAGCCGAGGCCAGGGAGAAGAGACCCAGTACTTC
TRBD2	TRBJ2-7	many	TRBV20-1	CSARAPRAGVPYEQYF	TGCAGTGCTAGAGCTCCTCGGGCGGGGGTACCCTACGAGCAGTACTTC
NA	TRBJ1-3	many	TRBV20-1	CSARAPGWGAGNTIYF	TGCAGTGCTAGAGCTCCCGGGTGGGGCGCTGGAAACACCATATATTTT
TRBD2	TRBJ2-3	many	TRBV7-2	CVSRLASGATDTQYF	TGTGTCAGCAGGTTAGCTAGCGGGGCAACAGATACGCAGTATTTT
NA	TRBJ2-5	many	TRBV20-1	CSARARGGNSLMETQYF	TGCAGTGCTAGAGCCCGAGGGGGGAATAGTCTTATGGAGACCCAGTACTTC
NA	TRBJ2-5	many	TRBV5-1	CASSLYRTVEETQYF	TGCGCCAGCAGCTTGTACCGGACGGTAGAAGAGACCCAGTACTTC
NA	TRBJ2-7	many	TRBV7-9	CASSLDYEQYF	TGTGCCAGCAGCTTGGACTACGAGCAGTACTTC
TRBD2	TRBJ2-1	many	TRBV5-1	CASSPRTGLTSGKGKNEQFF	TGCGCCAGCAGCCCGAGGACAGGGCTGACTAGCGGGAAAGGGAAGAATGAGCAGTTCTTC
NA	TRBJ2-7	many	TRBV20-1	CSANQDYSYEQYF	TGCAGTGCCAACCAAGACTACTCCTACGAGCAGTACTTC
TRBD1	TRBJ1-2	medium-sized	TRBV12-3/TRBV12-4	CASGRGLNYGYTF	TGTGCCAGCGGCAGGGGGCTCAACTATGGCTACACCTTC
NA	TRBJ1-6	many	TRBV5-1	CASSVTGRAANSPLHF	TGCGCCAGCAGCGTTACCGGGAGGGCCGCGAATTCACCCCTCCACTTT
TRBD2	TRBJ2-5	few	TRBV4-2	CASSQTSGETQYF	TGTGCCAGCAGCCAAACTAGCGGCGAGACCCAGTACTTC
NA	TRBJ1-1	NA	TRBV5-1	CASSFYICSASGTAFTEAFF	NA
TRBD1	TRBJ2-3	many	TRBV7-9	CASSSGQGITDTQYF	TGTGCCAGCAGCTCGGGACAGGGTATCACAGATACGCAGTATTTT
NA	TRBJ2-3	many	TRBV7-2	CASSLAGGLVNTQYF	TGTGCCAGCAGCTTAGCTGGGGGGCTGGTGAATACGCAGTATTTT
NA	TRBJ2-3	many	TRBV14	CASSPARSGFTDTQYF	TGTGCCAGCAGCCCTGCGAGGAGCGGGTTCACAGATACGCAGTATTTT
NA	TRBJ1-6	many	TRBV7-3	CASSLDRVGSPLHF	TGTGCCAGCAGCTTAGATAGGGTAGGATCACCCCTCCACTTT